Each of the 22 T cell receptor beta chains below was sequenced from the same sample in a study of response to subunit inactivated influenza vaccine. TCRdb used MiXCR to reprocess the RT-PCR reads, holding one entry per CDR3 protein. Of about 520,000 distinct CDR3 sequences listed, approximately 7.2% are singletons. The material sequenced was PBMCs from blood, taken less than 30 months after vaccination. These receptors were taken from a man aged 50-75 years who received an inactivated influenza vaccine.

As concerns this clonotype: Given a much more abundant clone one base away, this may be a read error. The chain has TRBV30 and TRBJ2-6; maybe TRBD1 (5 bases). The V end was cut by 5 bases, the J end by 4 bases, with 12 bases between. The CDR3 consists of 14 residues. Germline V lookup: CDR1 GTSNPN, CDR2 SVGIG (reference sequence). The CDR3 reads CAWVQGWGANVLTF. DNA of the CDR3: TGTGCCTGGGTGCAGGGATGGGGGGCCAACGTCCTGACTTTC.

V and J are TRBV7-2 and TRBJ2-1, with 9 bases identical to TRBD1. Looked up from germline, CDR1 is SGHTA and CDR2 is FQGNSA. The CDR3 extends over 15 amino acids. V was pared by 6 bases and J by 4 bases, with 7 bases of the junction left unmatched. The CDR3 DNA follows: TGTGCCAGCAGTCCGAACAGGGGGCTTTACAATGAGCAGTTCTTC. Encoded protein: CASSPNRGLYNEQFF.

This clonotype was seen at least ten times. The junction departs from the called germline gene at one end, perhaps through a read error. The chain joins TRBV5-1 to TRBJ2-3, with unresolved D. Per germline, CDR1 SGHRS and CDR2 YFSETQ. This CDR3 region has 15 residues. The CDR3 bases are TGTGCCAGCAGCTTGGACGGGTCTAGCACAGATACGCAGTATTTT. This codes for CASSLDGSSTDTQYF.

Only a few counts were recorded for this clonotype. The V gene is TRBV29-1, the J gene TRBJ2-6; 9 bases agree with TRBD1. The V segment lost 1 base and the J segment 0 bases; nucleotides outside the gene matches: 1. Germline CDR1 is SQVTM and CDR2 is ANQGSEA. The CDR3 spans 16 residues. CDR3 protein: CSVEGTGVSGANVLTF. The CDR3 DNA sequence: TGCAGCGTTGAAGGGACAGGGGTCTCTGGGGCCAACGTCCTGACTTTC. Variable domain in full (rest from reference TRBV29-1 and TRBJ2-6): SAVISQKPSRDICQRGTSLTIQCQVDSQVTMMFWYRQQPGQSLTLIATANQGSEATYESGFVIDKFPISRPNLTFSTLTVSNMSPEDSSIYLCSVEGTGVSGANVLTFGAGSRLTVL.

This clonotype was counted between two and nine times. The chain carries TRBV4-1 and TRBJ2-3; 8 bases are a match to TRBD2. Germline V gene sequence: CDR1 MGHRA, CDR2 YSYEKL. Trimming took 4 bases from V and 0 from J; bases not matched to a gene: 3. The CDR3 is 15 residues long. CDR3 in DNA: TGCGCCAGCAGCCCGACTAGCGTGAGCACAGATACGCAGTATTTT. Protein sequence: CASSPTSVSTDTQYF.

The rearrangement links TRBV20-1 to TRBJ2-2; 11 bases align to TRBD2. CDR3 length equals 18 residues. J lost 5 bases, V lost 0 bases, and 11 bases had no gene match. In germline, CDR1 is DFQATT, CDR2 SNEGSKA (reference sequence). CDR3 sequence (DNA): TGCAGTGCTAGAGATCCCCTAGCGGGGGGTTTCAGAACCGGGGAGCTGTTTTTT. Its translation: CSARDPLAGGFRTGELFF.

This clonotype was seen ten or more times. The genes are TRBV27 and TRBJ2-1; D could derive from TRBD1 or TRBD2 (5 bases each). The germline V gene encodes CDR1 MNHEY and CDR2 SMNVEV (reference sequence). CDR3 size: 16 residues. The V gene lost 7 bases and the J gene lost 4 bases, with 20 bases spanning the gap. The chain's CDR3 is CASTPLSGTQYNEQFF. CDR3 sequence (DNA): TGTGCCAGCACCCCCTTATCCGGGACCCAATACAATGAGCAGTTCTTC.

The chain couples TRBV4-3 to TRBJ2-7, with 7 bases matching TRBD2. There are 16 residues in the CDR3. The ends lost 0 bases at V and 0 bases at J; junction bases unmatched: 5. Germline CDR1 LGHNA, CDR2 YSLEER. CDR3 residues: CASSQDRGRASYEQYF. As DNA, the CDR3 is TGCGCCAGCAGCCAAGATAGAGGGAGGGCCTCCTACGAGCAGTACTTC.

This clonotype was found many times. V and J are TRBV13 and TRBJ1-3; D gene uncertain. The CDR3 sequence is 15 residues long. The V end lost 5 bases, the J end lost 1 base, and 12 bases lay between the germline ends. The V gene's germline CDR1 is PRHDT and CDR2 FYEKMQ (reference sequence). The DNA for the CDR3 is TGTGCCAGCAGCCCGCGGACGGCTTCTGGAAACACCATATATTTT. It translates to CASSPRTASGNTIYF.

The chain uses TRBV24-1 and TRBJ2-2, with TRBD1 identical over 7 bases. This CDR3 is 16 amino acids long. Per germline, CDR1 KGHDR and CDR2 SFDVKD. V shed 6 bases and J 0 bases; nucleotides not matched to a gene: 6. The CDR3 sequence is CATSPSGTANTGELFF. The CDR3 region has the DNA TGTGCCACCAGTCCCTCCGGGACAGCGAACACCGGGGAGCTGTTTTTT.

This clonotype was seen a handful of times. V is TRBV20-1 and J is TRBJ2-1, with 7 positions matching TRBD2. Trimming took 3 bases from V and 0 from J; bases not matched to a gene: 5. From germline, CDR1 is DFQATT and CDR2 SNEGSKA (reference sequence). The CDR3 spans 15 residues. The CDR3 nucleotides read TGCAGTGCTAGTAGGCGGGGGAGCTCCTACAATGAGCAGTTCTTC. It specifies CSASRRGSSYNEQFF.

This chain joins TRBV5-4 and TRBJ2-1, with 7 bases fitting TRBD2. The CDR3 covers 16 residues. Germline V gene sequence: CDR1 SGHNT, CDR2 YYREEE (reference sequence). The V gene end was trimmed by 4 bases and the J gene end by 7 bases; junction bases not matched to a gene: 14. The CDR3: CASSPRKSGGENEQFF. CDR3 DNA: TGTGCCAGCAGCCCAAGGAAATCGGGAGGAGAGAATGAGCAGTTCTTC. The full variable domain, completed using reference TRBV5-4 and TRBJ2-1, is ETGVTQSPTHLIKTRGQQVTLRCSSQSGHNTVSWYQQALGQGPQFIFQYYREEENGRGNFPPRFSGLQFPNYSSELNVNALELDDSALYLCASSPRKSGGENEQFFGPGTRLTVL.

This clonotype has ten or more counts. The chain carries TRBV11-2 and TRBJ2-3; TRBD2 matches 10 bases. Germline V gives CDR1 SGHAT, CDR2 FQNNGV. The length of the CDR3 is 17 residues. Unmatched junction bases numbered 5, after V lost 0 bases and J lost 2 bases. CDR3 in amino acids: CASSLDGLAVYTDTQYF. The CDR3 region has the DNA TGTGCCAGCAGCTTAGACGGACTAGCGGTCTACACAGATACGCAGTATTTT.

This clonotype was recorded many times. The rearrangement joins TRBV4-3 to TRBJ2-3; D is unresolved. Between the trimmed V and J ends, which lost 5 bases and 3 bases, there was a span of 9 bases. The CDR3 has 13 amino acids. CDR1 LGHNA and CDR2 YSLEER come from the germline V gene. The CDR3 loop is CASSSRPTDTQYF. DNA for the CDR3: TGCGCCAGCAGCTCGAGACCTACAGATACGCAGTATTTT.

This clonotype was seen a handful of times. The chain joins TRBV12-3 or TRBV12-4 to TRBJ1-5, with D perhaps TRBD1 (5 bases). This CDR3 is 14 amino acids long. Trimming pared 6 bases from V and 5 bases from J, leaving 14 bases between. The CDR3 nucleotides are TGTGCCAGCAGATTGCGGGACGCAGATCAGCCCCAGCATTTT. Protein sequence: CASRLRDADQPQHF.

The rearrangement uses TRBV15 and TRBJ1-1, with 9 bases that match TRBD1. The trim removed 5 bases at V and 5 bases at J, leaving 9 bases unmatched. This CDR3 is 15 amino acids long. Germline CDR1 and CDR2: LNHNV and YYDKDF (reference sequence). The DNA for the CDR3 is TGTGCCACCAGCCTAAACAGGGGGCCGGGGACTGAAGCTTTCTTT. This encodes CATSLNRGPGTEAFF. The full variable domain, in which reference TRBV15 and TRBJ1-1 provide the parts outside the CDR3, is DAMVIQNPRYQVTQFGKPVTLSCSQTLNHNVMYWYQQKSSQAPKLLFHYYDKDFNNEADTPDNFQSRRPNTSFCFLDIRSPGLGDTAMYLCATSLNRGPGTEAFFGQGTRLTVV.

This clonotype came up many times. The CDR3 region has the DNA TGTGCCAGCAGTTACGGTGGCGGGGATACCTACGAGCAGTACTTC. As protein: CASSYGGGDTYEQYF. The V and J genes are TRBV6-2 or TRBV6-3 and TRBJ2-7; tentative D call: TRBD2 (6 bases). V lost 2 bases and J 2 bases, leaving 13 bases between the germline ends. The germline V gene encodes CDR1 MNHEY and CDR2 SVGEGT. This CDR3 comprises 15 residues.

The chain is built from TRBV7-2 and TRBJ2-1; D gene unclear. The CDR3 is made up of 15 amino acids. Per germline, CDR1 SGHTA and CDR2 FQGNSA. V was clipped by 0 bases and J by 2 bases, with 8 bases between them. CDR3 sequence (DNA): TGTGCCAGCAGCTTAGCAAGGGTCCCCTACAATGAGCAGTTCTTC. Protein product: CASSLARVPYNEQFF. The complete variable domain, with remaining parts taken from reference TRBV7-2 and TRBJ2-1, reads GAGVSQSPSNKVTEKGKDVELRCDPISGHTALYWYRQSLGQGLEFLIYFQGNSAPDKSGLPSDRFSAERTGGSVSTLTIQRTQQEDSAVYLCASSLARVPYNEQFFGPGTRLTVL.

This chain joins TRBV14 and TRBJ1-2; D is unresolved. The V end lost 3 bases, the J end lost 7 bases, and 15 bases lay between the germline ends. Germline V gene sequence: CDR1 SGHDN, CDR2 FVKESK. The CDR3 sequence is 14 residues long. The CDR3 loop reads CASSHMQATGGYTF. The CDR3 DNA reads as TGTGCCAGCAGCCATATGCAGGCCACCGGTGGCTACACCTTC. The variable domain in full, completed from reference TRBV14 and TRBJ1-2, reads EAGVTQFPSHSVIEKGQTVTLRCDPISGHDNLYWYRRVMGKEIKFLLHFVKESKQDESGMPNNRFLAERTGGTYSTLKVQPAELEDSGVYFCASSHMQATGGYTFGSGTRLTVV.

A few counts support this clonotype. The rearrangement links TRBV12-3 or TRBV12-4 to TRBJ2-1, with D uncertain. The germline V and J ends were trimmed by 3 bases and 0 bases, with 21 bases remaining between them. This CDR3 is built from 19 residues. The CDR3 DNA follows: TGTGCCAGCAGTTTTCAACCTTCCTCGGCGGCGAGCTCCTACAATGAGCAGTTCTTC. Encoded protein: CASSFQPSSAASSYNEQFF.

V and J are TRBV7-9 and TRBJ1-2, with no clear D. The CDR3 consists of 15 residues. V lost 5 bases and J lost 3, with 16 bases in between. Looked up from germline, CDR1 is SEHNR and CDR2 is FQNEAQ (reference sequence). The CDR3 spells CASSHVGRAHYGYTF. The CDR3 nucleotides are TGTGCCAGCAGCCACGTCGGTAGGGCGCACTATGGCTACACCTTC.

The table lists this clonotype with a few counts. V gene TRBV10-3 combines with J gene TRBJ2-7; D gene uncertain. Per the germline V gene, CDR1 is ENHRY and CDR2 is SYGVKD. Trimming pared 5 bases from V and 1 base from J, leaving 12 bases between. This CDR3 has 14 amino acids. CDR3 amino acids: CAISRTTESYEQYF. CDR3 in DNA: TGTGCCATCAGTAGAACCACAGAATCCTACGAGCAGTACTTC.